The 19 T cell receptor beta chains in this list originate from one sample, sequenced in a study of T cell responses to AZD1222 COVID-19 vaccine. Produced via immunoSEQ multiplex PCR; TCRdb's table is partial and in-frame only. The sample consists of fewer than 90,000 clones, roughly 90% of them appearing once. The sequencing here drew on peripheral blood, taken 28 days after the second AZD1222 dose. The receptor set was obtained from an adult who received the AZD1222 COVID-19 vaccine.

The CDR3 protein is CASSSPGDFTGELFF. The CDR3 nucleotides are TGTGCCAGCAGCTCACCCGGGGACTTCACCGGGGAGCTGTTTTTT. The chain combines TRBV5-4 with TRBJ2-2, with TRBD2 as a possible D gene (6 bases). The length of the CDR3 is 15 residues. CDR1 SGHNT and CDR2 YYREEE come from the germline V gene (reference sequence). V was shortened by 3 bases and J by 4 bases, with 13 bases between the two germline ends.

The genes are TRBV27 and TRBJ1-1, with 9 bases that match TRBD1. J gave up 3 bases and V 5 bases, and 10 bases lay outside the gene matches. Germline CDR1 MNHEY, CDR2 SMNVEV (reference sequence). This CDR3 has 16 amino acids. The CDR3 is CASSTDRGRLDTEAFF. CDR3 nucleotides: TGTGCCAGCAGTACCGACAGGGGGAGGTTGGACACTGAAGCTTTCTTT.

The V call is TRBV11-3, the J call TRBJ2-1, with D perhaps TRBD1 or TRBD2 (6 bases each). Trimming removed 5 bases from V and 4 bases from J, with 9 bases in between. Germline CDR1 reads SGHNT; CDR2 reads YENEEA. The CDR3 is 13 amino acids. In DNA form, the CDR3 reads TGTGCCAGCAGCAGGGGGGCATACAATGAGCAGTTCTTC. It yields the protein CASSRGAYNEQFF.

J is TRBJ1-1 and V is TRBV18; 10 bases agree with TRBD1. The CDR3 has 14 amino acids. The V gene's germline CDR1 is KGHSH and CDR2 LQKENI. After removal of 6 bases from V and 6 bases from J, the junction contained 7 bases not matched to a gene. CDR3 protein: CASSQDRGRAEAFF. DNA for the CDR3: TGTGCCAGCTCCCAAGACAGGGGGCGAGCTGAAGCTTTCTTT.

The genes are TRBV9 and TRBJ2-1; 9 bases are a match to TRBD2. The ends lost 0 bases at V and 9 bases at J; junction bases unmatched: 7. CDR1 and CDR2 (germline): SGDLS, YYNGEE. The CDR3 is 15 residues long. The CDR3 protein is CASSVETSGWAEQFF. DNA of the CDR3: TGTGCCAGCAGCGTAGAAACTAGCGGGTGGGCTGAGCAGTTCTTC.

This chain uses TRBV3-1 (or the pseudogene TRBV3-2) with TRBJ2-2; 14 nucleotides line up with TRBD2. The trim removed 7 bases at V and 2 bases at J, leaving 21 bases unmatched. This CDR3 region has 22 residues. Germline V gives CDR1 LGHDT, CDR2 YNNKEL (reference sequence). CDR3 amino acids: CASTRGVPGTSGGKINTGELFF. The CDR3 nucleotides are TGTGCCAGCACCCGAGGGGTCCCCGGGACTAGCGGGGGTAAAATAAACACCGGGGAGCTGTTTTTT.

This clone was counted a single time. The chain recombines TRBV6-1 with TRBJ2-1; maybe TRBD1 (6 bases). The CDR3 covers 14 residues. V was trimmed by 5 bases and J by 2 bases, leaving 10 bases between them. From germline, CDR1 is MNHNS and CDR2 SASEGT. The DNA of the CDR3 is TGTGCCAGCAGTACAAGGGACACCTACAATGAGCAGTTCTTC. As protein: CASSTRDTYNEQFF.

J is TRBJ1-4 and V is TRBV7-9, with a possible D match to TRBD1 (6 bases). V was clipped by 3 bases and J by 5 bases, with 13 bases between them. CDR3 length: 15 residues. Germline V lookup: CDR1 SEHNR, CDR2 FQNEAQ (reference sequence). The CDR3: CASSFGRTENEKLFF. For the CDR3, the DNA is TGTGCCAGCAGCTTCGGACGGACAGAAAATGAAAAACTGTTTTTT. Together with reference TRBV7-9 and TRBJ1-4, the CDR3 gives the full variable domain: DTGVSQNPRHKITKRGQNVTFRCDPISEHNRLYWYRQTLGQGPEFLTYFQNEAQLEKSRLLSDRFSAERPKGSFSTLEIQRTEQGDSAMYLCASSFGRTENEKLFFGSGTQLSVL.

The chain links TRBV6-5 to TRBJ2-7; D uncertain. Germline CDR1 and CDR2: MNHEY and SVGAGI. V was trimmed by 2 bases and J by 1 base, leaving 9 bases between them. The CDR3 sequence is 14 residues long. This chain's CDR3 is CASSYALLSYEQYF. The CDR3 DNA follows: TGTGCCAGCAGTTACGCGTTACTATCCTACGAGCAGTACTTC.

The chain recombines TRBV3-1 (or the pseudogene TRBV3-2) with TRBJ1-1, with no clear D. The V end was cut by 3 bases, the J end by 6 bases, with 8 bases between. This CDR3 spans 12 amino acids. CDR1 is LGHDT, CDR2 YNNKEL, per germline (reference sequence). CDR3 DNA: TGTGCCAGCAGCCATTTGAGAGCTGAAGCTTTCTTT. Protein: CASSHLRAEAFF.

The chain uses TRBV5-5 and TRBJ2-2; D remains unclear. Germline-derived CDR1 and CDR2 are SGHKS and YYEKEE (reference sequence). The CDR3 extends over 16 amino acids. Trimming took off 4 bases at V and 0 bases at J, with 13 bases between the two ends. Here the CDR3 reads CASSRGARPNTGELFF. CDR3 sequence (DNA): TGTGCCAGCAGCCGTGGTGCTAGGCCGAACACCGGGGAGCTGTTTTTT.

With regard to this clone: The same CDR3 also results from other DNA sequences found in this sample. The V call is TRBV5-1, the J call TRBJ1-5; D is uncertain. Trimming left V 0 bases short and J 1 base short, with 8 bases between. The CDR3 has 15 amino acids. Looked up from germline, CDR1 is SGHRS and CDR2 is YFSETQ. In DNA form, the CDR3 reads TGCGCCAGCAGCTTGGGGGTGGGAAGCAATCAGCCCCAGCATTTT. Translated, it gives CASSLGVGSNQPQHF.

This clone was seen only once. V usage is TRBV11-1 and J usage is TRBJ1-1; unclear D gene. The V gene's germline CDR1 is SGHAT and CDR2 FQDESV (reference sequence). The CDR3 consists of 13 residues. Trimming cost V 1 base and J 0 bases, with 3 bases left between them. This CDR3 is CASSLGVNTEAFF. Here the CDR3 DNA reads TGTGCCAGCAGCTTAGGGGTGAACACTGAAGCTTTCTTT.

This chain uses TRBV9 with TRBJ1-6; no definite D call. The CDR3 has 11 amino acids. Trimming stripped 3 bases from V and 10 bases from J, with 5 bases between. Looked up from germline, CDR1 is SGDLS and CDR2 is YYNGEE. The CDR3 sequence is CASSGRSPLHF. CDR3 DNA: TGTGCCAGCAGCGGACGGTCACCCCTCCACTTT.

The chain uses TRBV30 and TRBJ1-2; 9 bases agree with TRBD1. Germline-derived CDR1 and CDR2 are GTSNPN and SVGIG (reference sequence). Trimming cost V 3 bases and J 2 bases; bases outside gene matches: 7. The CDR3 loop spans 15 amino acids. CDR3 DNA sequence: TGTGCCTGGAGGGGCCCGACAGGGGGAAACTATGGCTACACCTTC. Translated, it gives CAWRGPTGGNYGYTF.

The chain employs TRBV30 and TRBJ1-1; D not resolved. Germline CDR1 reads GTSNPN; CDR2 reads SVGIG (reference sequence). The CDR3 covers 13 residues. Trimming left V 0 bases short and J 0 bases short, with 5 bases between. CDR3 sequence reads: CAWSVLLNTEAFF. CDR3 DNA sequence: TGTGCCTGGAGTGTACTTCTGAACACTGAAGCTTTCTTT.

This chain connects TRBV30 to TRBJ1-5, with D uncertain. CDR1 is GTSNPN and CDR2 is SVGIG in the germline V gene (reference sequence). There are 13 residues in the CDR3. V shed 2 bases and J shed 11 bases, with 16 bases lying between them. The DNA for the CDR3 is TGTGCCTGGAGTTCAGGCTTCGGTGGGACCCAGCATTTT. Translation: CAWSSGFGGTQHF.

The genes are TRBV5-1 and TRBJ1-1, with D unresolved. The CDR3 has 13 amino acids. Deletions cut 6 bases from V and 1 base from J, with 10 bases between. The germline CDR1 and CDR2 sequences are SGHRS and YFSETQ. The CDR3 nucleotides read TGCGCCAGCATGGACGGCACGAACACTGAAGCTTTCTTT. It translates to CASMDGTNTEAFF.

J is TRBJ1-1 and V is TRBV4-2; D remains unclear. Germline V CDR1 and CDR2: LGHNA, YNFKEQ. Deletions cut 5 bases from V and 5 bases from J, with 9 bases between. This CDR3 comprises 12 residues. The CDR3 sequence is CASSAPGTEAFF. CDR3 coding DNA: TGTGCCAGCAGCGCCCCGGGGACTGAAGCTTTCTTT.